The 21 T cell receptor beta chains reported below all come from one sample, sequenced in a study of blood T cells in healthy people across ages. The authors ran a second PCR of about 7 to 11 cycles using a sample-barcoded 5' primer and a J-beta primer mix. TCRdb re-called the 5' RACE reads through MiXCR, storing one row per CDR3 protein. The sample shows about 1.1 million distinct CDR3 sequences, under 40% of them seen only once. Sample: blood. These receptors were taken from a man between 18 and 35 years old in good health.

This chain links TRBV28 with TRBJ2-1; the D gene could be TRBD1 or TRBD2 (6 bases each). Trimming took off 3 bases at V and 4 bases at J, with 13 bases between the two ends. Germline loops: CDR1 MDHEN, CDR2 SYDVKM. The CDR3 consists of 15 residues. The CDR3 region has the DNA TGTGCCAGCAGTTTTAGGGGGGACGTTTACAATGAGCAGTTCTTC. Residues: CASSFRGDVYNEQFF. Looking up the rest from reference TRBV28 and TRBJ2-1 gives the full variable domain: DVKVTQSSRYLVKRTGEKVFLECVQDMDHENMFWYRQDPGLGLRLIYFSYDVKMKEKGDIPEGYSVSREKKERFSLILESASTNQTSMYLCASSFRGDVYNEQFFGPGTRLTVL.

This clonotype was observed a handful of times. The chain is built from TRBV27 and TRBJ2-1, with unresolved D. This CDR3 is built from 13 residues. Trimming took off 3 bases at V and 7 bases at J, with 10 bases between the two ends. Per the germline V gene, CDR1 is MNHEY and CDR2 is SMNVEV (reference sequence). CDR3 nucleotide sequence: TGTGCCAGCAGTTTTGGTAGCATAAATGAGCAGTTCTTC. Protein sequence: CASSFGSINEQFF.

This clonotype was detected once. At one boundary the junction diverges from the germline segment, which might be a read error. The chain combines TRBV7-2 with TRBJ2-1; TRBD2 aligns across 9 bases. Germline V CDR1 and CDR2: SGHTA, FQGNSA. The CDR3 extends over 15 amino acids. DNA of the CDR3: TGTGCCAGCAGCTTAGGGGCGGGGGGGTACAATGGGCAGTTCTTC. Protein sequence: CASSLGAGGYNGQFF.

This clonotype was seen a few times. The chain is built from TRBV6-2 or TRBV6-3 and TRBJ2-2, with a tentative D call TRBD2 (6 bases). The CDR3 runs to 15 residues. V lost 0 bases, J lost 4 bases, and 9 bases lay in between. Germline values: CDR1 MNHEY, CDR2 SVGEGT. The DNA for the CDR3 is TGTGCCAGCAGTTACTCAGGAGGGGTCACCGGGGAGCTGTTTTTT. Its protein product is CASSYSGGVTGELFF.

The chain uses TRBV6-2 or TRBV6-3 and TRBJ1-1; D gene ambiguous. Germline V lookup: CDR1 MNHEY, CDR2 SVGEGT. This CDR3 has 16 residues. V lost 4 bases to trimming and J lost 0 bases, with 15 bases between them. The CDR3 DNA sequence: TGTGCCAGCAGTTCTTCTGTAGGCCGGCTGAACACTGAAGCTTTCTTT. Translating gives CASSSSVGRLNTEAFF.

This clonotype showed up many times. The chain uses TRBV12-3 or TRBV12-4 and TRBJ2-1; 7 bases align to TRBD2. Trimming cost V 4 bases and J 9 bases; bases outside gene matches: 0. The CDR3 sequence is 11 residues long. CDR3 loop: CASSWGGEQFF. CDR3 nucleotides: TGTGCCAGCAGTTGGGGGGGTGAGCAGTTCTTC.

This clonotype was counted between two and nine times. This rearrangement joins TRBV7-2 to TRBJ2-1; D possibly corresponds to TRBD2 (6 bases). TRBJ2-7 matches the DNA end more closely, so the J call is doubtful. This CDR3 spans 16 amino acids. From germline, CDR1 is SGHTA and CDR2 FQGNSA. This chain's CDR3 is CASSKMAGSSYNEQYF. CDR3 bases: TGTGCCAGCAGTAAGATGGCCGGGAGCTCCTACAATGAGCAGTACTTC.

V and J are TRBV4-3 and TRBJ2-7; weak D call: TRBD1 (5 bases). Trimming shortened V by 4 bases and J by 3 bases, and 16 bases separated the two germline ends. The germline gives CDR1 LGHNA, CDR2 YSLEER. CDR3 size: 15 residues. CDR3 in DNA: TGCGCCAGCAGCCGAATTACCGACAGTAGCTACGAGCAGTACTTC. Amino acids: CASSRITDSSYEQYF.

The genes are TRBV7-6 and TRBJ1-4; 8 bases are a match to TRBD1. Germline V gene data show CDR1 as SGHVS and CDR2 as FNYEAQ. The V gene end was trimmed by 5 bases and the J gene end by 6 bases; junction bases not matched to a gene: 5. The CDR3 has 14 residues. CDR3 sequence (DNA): TGTGCCAGCAGCCCCCGGACAGGGCATGAAAAACTGTTTTTT. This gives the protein CASSPRTGHEKLFF.

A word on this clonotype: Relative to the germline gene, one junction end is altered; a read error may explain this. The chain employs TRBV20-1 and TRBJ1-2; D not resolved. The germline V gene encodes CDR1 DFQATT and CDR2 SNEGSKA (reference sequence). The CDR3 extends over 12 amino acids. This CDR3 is CRARISNYGYTF. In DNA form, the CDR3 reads TGCCGTGCTAGGATCTCTAACTATGGCTACACCTTC.

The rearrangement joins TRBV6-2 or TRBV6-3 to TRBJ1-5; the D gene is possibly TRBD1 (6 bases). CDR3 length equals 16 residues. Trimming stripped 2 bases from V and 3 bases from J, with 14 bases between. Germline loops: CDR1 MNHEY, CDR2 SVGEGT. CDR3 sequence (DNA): TGTGCCAGCAGTTACGCGGGCAGGGGATACAATCAGCCCCAGCATTTT. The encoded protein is CASSYAGRGYNQPQHF.

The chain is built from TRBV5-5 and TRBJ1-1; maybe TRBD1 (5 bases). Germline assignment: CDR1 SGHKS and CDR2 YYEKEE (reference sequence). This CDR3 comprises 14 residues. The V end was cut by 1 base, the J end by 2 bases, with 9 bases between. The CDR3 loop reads CASSLLGENTEAFF. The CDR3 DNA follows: TGTGCCAGCAGCTTGCTAGGGGAAAACACTGAAGCTTTCTTT.

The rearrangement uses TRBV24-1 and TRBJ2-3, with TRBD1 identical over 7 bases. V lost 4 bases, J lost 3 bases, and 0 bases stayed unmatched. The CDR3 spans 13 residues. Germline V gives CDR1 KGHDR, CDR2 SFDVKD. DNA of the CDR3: TGTGCCACCAGTGAACAGGGGACAGATACGCAGTATTTT. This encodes CATSEQGTDTQYF.

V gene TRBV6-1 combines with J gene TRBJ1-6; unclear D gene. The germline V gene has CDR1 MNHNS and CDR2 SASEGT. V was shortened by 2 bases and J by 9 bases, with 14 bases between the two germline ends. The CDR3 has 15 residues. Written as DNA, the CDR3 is TGTGCCAGCAGTGAACCAATTTCGGGAGGTTCACCCCTCCACTTT. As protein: CASSEPISGGSPLHF.

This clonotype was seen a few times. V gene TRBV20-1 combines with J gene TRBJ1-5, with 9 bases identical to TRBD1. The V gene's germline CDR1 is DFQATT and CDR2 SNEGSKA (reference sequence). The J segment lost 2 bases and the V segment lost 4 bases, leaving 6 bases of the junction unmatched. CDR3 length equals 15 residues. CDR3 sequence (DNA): TGCAGTGCTAAGACAGGGGGTGATGGCAATCAGCCCCAGCATTTT. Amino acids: CSAKTGGDGNQPQHF.

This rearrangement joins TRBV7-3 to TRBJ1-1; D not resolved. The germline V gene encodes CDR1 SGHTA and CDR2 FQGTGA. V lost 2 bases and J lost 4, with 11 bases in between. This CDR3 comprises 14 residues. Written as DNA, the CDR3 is TGTGCCAGCAGCTTAGGTGAGGAGTCCACTGAAGCTTTCTTT. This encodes CASSLGEESTEAFF.

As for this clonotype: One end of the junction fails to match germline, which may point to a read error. The CDR3 DNA reads as TGTGCCAACAGTCTGCAGACAGGGTCATATGGCTACATCTTC. As protein: CANSLQTGSYGYIF. This rearrangement joins TRBV2 to TRBJ1-2, with 7 bases fitting TRBD1. The CDR3 covers 14 residues. Germline loops: CDR1 SNHLY, CDR2 FYNNEI.

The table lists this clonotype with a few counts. CDR3 nucleotides: TGTGCCAGCAGCCGGTTATACGGGGGCGACTACAATGAGCAGTTCTTC. As protein: CASSRLYGGDYNEQFF. This rearrangement joins TRBV14 to TRBJ2-1, with D perhaps matching TRBD1 or TRBD2 (6 bases each). V was cut by 4 bases and J by 3 bases, with 16 bases left in between. The V gene's germline CDR1 is SGHDN and CDR2 FVKESK. The CDR3 extends over 16 amino acids.

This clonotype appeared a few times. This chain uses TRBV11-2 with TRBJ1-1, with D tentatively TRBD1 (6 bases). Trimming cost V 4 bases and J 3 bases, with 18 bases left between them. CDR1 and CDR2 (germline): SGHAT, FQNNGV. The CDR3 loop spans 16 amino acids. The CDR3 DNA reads TGTGCCAGCAGCTATCGCCACAGGGACGGAGACACTGAAGCTTTCTTT. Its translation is CASSYRHRDGDTEAFF.

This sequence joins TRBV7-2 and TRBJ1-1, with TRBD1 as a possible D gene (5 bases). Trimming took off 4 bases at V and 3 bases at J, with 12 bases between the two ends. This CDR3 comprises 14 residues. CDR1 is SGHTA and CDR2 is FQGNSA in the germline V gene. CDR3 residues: CASSSPGGYTEAFF. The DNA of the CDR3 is TGTGCCAGCAGCTCTCCGGGGGGGTACACTGAAGCTTTCTTT.

CDR3 protein: CASSSRGKPQHF. For the CDR3, the DNA is TGTGCCAGCAGCTCTCGTGGGAAGCCCCAGCATTTT. The chain has TRBV13 and TRBJ1-5; D is unresolved. The CDR3 totals 12 residues. CDR1 is PRHDT and CDR2 is FYEKMQ in the germline V gene (reference sequence). V was shortened by 4 bases and J by 8 bases, with 9 bases between the two germline ends.